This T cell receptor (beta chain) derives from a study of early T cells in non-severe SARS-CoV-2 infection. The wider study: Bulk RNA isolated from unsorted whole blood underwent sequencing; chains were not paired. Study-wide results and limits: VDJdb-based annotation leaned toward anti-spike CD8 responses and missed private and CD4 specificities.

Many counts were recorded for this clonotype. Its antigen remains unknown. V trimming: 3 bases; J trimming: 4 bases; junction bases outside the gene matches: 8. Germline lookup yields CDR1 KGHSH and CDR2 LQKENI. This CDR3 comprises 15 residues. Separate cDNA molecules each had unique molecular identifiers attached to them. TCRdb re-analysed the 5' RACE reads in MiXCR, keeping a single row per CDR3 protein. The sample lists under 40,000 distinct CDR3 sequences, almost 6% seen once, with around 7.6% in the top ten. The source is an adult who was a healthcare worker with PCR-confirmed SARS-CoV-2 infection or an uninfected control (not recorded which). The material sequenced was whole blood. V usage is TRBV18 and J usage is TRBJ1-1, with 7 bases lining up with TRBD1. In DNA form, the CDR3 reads TGTGCCAGCTCACCGAGTAGGGGGCACGGCACTGAAGCTTTCTTT. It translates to CASSPSRGHGTEAFF.